The present entry profiles one TCR beta chain with its context. Its antigen is still unknown. These data originate in a study of T cell repertoires in ileal Crohn's disease. Turning to the study itself: Postoperative therapy was given to about half: around eleven thiopurines, 15 to 20 anti-TNF agents.

Overall study results and limits: All patients with clonality above 26.8% had endoscopic recurrence. Endoscopy was done a median roughly 6.9 months after surgery.

Time point indicated: neoterminal ileum biopsy at postoperative endoscopy, about 6 months after surgery. This CDR3 comprises 14 residues. V was clipped by 7 bases and J by 4 bases, with 16 bases between them. Germline assignment: CDR1 LNHDA and CDR2 SQIVND (reference sequence). TCRB immunosequencing input was approximately 510 nanograms of biopsy DNA per sample. Clones were sequenced by immunoSEQ multiplex PCR, and TCRdb holds only the in-frame ones, with some missing. The sample includes more than 10,000 clones, roughly 78% of them seen just once. The source of this sequence is an adult with Crohn's disease. The rearrangement uses TRBV19 and TRBJ1-1; tentatively, D is TRBD1 (5 bases). Sample: ileal tissue. CDR3 sequence: CASTFGQGPTEAFF. The CDR3 DNA reads TGTGCCAGTACCTTTGGTCAGGGTCCCACTGAAGCTTTCTTT.